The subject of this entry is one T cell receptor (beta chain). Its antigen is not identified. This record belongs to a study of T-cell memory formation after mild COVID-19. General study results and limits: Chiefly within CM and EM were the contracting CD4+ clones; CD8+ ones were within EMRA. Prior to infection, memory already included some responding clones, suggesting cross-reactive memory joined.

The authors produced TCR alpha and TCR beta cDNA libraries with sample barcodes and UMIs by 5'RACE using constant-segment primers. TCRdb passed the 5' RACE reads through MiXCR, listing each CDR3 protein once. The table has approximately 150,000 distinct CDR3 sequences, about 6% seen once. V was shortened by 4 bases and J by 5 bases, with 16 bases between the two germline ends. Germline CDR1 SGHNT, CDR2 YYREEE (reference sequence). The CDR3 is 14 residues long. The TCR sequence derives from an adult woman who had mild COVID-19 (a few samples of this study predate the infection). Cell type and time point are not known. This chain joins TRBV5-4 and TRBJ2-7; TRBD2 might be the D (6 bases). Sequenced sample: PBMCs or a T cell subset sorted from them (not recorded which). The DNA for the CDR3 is TGTGCCAGCAGCCGGGGCGGAGGGTACCACGAGCAGTACTTC. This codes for CASSRGGGYHEQYF.